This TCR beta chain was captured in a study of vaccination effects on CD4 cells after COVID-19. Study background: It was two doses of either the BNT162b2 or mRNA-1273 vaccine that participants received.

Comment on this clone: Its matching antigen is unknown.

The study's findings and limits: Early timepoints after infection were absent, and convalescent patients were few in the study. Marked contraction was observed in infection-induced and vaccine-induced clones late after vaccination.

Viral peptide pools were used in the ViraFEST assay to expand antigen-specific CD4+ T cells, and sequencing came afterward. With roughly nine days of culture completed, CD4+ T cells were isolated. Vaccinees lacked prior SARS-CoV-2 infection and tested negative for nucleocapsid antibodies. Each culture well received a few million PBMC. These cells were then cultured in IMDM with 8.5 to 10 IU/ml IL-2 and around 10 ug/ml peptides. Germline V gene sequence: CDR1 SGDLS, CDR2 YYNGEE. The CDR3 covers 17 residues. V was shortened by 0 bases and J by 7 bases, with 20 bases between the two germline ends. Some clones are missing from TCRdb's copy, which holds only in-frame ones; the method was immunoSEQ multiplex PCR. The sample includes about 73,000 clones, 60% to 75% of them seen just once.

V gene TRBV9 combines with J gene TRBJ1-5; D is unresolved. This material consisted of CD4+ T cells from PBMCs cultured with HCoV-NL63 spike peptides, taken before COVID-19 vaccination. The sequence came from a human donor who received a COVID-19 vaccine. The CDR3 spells CASSVAEWKASQQPQHF. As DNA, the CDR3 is TGTGCCAGCAGCGTAGCCGAGTGGAAGGCTTCTCAACAGCCCCAGCATTTT.